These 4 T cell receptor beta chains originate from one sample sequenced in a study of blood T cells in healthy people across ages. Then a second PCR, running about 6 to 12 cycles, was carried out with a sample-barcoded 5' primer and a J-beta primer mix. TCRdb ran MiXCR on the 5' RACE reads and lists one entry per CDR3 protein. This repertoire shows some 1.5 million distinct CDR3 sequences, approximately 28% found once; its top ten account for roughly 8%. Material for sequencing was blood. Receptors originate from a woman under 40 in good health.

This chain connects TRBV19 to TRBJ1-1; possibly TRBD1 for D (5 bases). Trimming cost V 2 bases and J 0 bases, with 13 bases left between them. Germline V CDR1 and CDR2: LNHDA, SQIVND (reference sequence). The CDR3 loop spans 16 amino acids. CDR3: CASSINRQTMNTEAFF. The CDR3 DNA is TGTGCCAGTAGTATAAATCGACAGACCATGAACACTGAAGCTTTCTTT.

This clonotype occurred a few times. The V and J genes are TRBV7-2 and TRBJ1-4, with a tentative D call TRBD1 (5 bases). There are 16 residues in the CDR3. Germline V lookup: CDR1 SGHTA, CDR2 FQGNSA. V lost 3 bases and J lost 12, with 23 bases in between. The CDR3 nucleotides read TGTGCCAGCAGCTTTATCTTAGTAGGATCGACGGGACAACTGTTTTTT. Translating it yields CASSFILVGSTGQLFF.

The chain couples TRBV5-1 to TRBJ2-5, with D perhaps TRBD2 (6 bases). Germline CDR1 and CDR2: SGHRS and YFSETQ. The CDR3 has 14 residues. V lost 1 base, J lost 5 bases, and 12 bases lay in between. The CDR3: CASSLYGGEETQYF. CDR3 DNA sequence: TGCGCCAGCAGCTTGTACGGGGGAGAGGAGACCCAGTACTTC.

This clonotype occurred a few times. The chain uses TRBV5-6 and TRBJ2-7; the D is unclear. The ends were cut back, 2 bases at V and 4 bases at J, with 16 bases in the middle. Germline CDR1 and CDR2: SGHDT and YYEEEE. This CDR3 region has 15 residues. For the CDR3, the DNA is TGTGCCAGCAGCTTTTTAGACTTGCGTACGTACGAGCAGTACTTC. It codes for CASSFLDLRTYEQYF.